This TCR beta chain stems from a study of CD8+CD57+ T cells in acquired aplastic anemia listed by TCRdb under 2018. As for the study more broadly: A mean of roughly 2.9 ug of DNA, ranging from about 0.2 to 27.4 ug, was extracted from sorted CD4+ and CD8+ cells. A CD8+CD57+ expansion meant a frequency higher than the mean frequency seen in healthy subjects. The full study reports these points: Some 27 CD8+ CDR3 sequences were found in both patients and controls but appeared to be highly expressed in patients and within the immunodominant clones of the patients. CD8+ Simpson's diversity did not differ significantly between patients and healthy controls (P=0.060).

The sample holds many counts of this clonotype. The specificity of this receptor is unknown. No base quality values were provided; no much bigger clone lies one nucleotide off. Genomic DNA served as template for TCR beta VDJ combination and CDR3 sequence profiling. An Illumina HiSeq 2000 was the platform used for TCR repertoire sequencing. From the authors' description of their analysis: TRBV/TRBJ rearrangement plots, CDR3 size and DJ length profiles, and Simpson's diversity index were used to evaluate the repertoires. The most abundant DNA sequence in the deep sequencing data was defined as the immunodominant clone. CDR3 amino acid sequences were screened for sharing across subjects and compared with published repertoires and the VDJdb database. TCRdb ran its own pipeline on the public reads, namely fastp trimming at Q25 and MiXCR clone calling, and kept in-frame beta chains. All rows with the same CDR3 protein become a single entry with the most common DNA and genes. The authors' filters were not applied to this entry. The sample table shows 200,000 to 250,000 distinct CDR3 sequences, and roughly 53% are seen once. The ten largest account for about 20% of the sample.

The CDR3 measures 10 amino acids from cysteine to phenylalanine. Only CDR3 DNA is held: 30 bases, read in frame from base 1. V sheds 6 bases and J sheds 3 bases, leaving 5 bases between their ends. The germline V gene encodes CDR1 DFQATT and CDR2 SNEGSKA (reference sequence). Patients chosen for sequencing had shown expansion of CD8+CD57+ cells by flow cytometry. Every patient had severe acquired aplastic anemia, diagnosed using the International Study of Aplastic Anemia and Agranulocytosis and Camitta criteria. No therapy had been received by the patients at the time of blood sampling. The study deep-sequenced TCR repertoires of sorted CD4+ and CD8+ blood T cells from severe aplastic anemia patients and healthy subjects. In the USA, patient enrollment took place under clinicaltrials.gov protocols 00001620, 01623167, 00001397, 00071045, 00081523 and 00961064. Ficoll-Paque density gradient centrifugation was used to isolate peripheral blood mononuclear cells. CD4+ and CD8+ T cells were sorted by FACS or magnetic beads before DNA extraction.

The chain uses TRBV20-1 and TRBJ2-5; the D gene identity is not certain. The receptor's source is a human donor with aplastic anemia. The sample comprised sorted CD4+, CD8+, or CD8+CD57+ T cells (not recorded which) from PBMCs. The CDR3 reads CSAIEETQYF. Read as DNA, the sequence is TGCAGTGCCATAGAAGAGACCCAGTACTTC.